The 8 T cell receptor beta chains in this list originate from one sample, sequenced in a study of metastatic and nonmetastatic thyroid tumors. TCRdb re-called the PCR reads with MiXCR. The sample holds about 21,000 clones; approximately 11% are singletons and the top ten take approximately 8%. Thyroid surgery was preceded by no treatment in any patient. Sequencing input: blood. These receptors were collected from a female donor with papillary thyroid cancer or a benign thyroid nodule (not recorded which). Some clones in this sample may be carry-over from other donors' samples.

V is TRBV30 and J is TRBJ2-3; 14 bases agree with TRBD2. From germline, CDR1 is GTSNPN and CDR2 SVGIG (reference sequence). With V trimmed by 0 bases and J by 1 base, 12 bases remained unmatched. The length of the CDR3 is 20 residues. CDR3 DNA sequence: TGTGCCTGGAGTGTACCAGGACTAGCGGGAGGCGGCAGGGGCACAGATACGCAGTATTTT. This codes for CAWSVPGLAGGGRGTDTQYF.

A word on this clone: This clone may be a read error of a much larger clone one base away. CDR3 in DNA: TGTGCCAGCAGCTGGGGTAGGGATCAGACTGAAGCTTTCTTT. Amino acids: CASSWGRDQTEAFF. The chain couples TRBV7-3 to TRBJ1-1; no definite D call. This CDR3 has 14 amino acids. In germline, CDR1 is SGHTA, CDR2 FQGTGA. V was clipped by 4 bases and J by 5 bases, with 14 bases between them. Complete variable domain (other parts from reference TRBV7-3 and TRBJ1-1): GAGVSQTPSNKVTEKGKYVELRCDPISGHTALYWYRQSLGQGPEFLIYFQGTGAADDSGLPNDRFFAVRPEGSVSTLKIQRTERGDSAVYLCASSWGRDQTEAFFGQGTRLTVV.

By share of the sample, this clone is medium-sized. The chain recombines TRBV6-1 with TRBJ1-6; D ambiguous. The CDR3 is 15 amino acids. The germline V gene has CDR1 MNHNS and CDR2 SASEGT. Trimming took 5 bases from V and 0 from J, leaving 8 bases between them. CDR3 amino acids: CASSQSSSYNSPLHF. CDR3 in DNA: TGTGCCAGCAGTCAGTCGTCCTCCTATAATTCACCCCTCCACTTT.

This clone was detected only a few times. The CDR3 loop is CASSLAGLNTEAFF. The DNA for the CDR3 is TGTGCCAGCAGTTTGGCAGGGTTGAACACTGAAGCTTTCTTT. The gene calls are TRBV27 and TRBJ1-1; D possibly corresponds to TRBD1 (5 bases). The CDR3 is 14 amino acids. In germline, CDR1 is MNHEY, CDR2 SMNVEV (reference sequence). V was cut by 3 bases and J by 0 bases, with 8 bases left in between.

This clone was counted at least ten times. J is TRBJ2-1 and V is TRBV6-4, with 8 bases matching TRBD1. The CDR3 length is 16 residues. The V and J ends lost 2 bases and 6 bases, in that order; junction bases with no gene match: 9. Germline values: CDR1 MRHNA, CDR2 SNTAGT. The CDR3 is CASSDRTGRSANEQFF. CDR3 in DNA: TGTGCCAGCAGTGACCGGACAGGGAGGTCTGCCAATGAGCAGTTCTTC.

This clone was detected ten times or more. Lacking the conserved final phenylalanine or tryptophan, this CDR3 likely reflects a read error. The chain recombines TRBV5-1 with TRBJ1-2; D gene unclear. The CDR3 length is 13 residues. Germline CDR1 SGHRS, CDR2 YFSETQ. V lost 4 bases and J lost 7, with 14 bases in between. The CDR3 is CASSADGSGGYTS. CDR3 bases: TGCGCCAGCAGCGCGGACGGCAGCGGTGGCTACACCTCC.

Ten or more counts support this clone. This sequence joins TRBV15 and TRBJ2-1; tentative D call: TRBD2 (5 bases). V shed 3 bases and J shed 3 bases, with 18 bases lying between them. Germline-derived CDR1 and CDR2 are LNHNV and YYDKDF (reference sequence). The CDR3 is 17 residues long. This CDR3 reads CATSRDIGFRDYNEQFF. The CDR3 DNA reads as TGTGCCACCAGCAGGGATATAGGGTTCCGGGACTACAATGAGCAGTTCTTC. Full variable domain (outside the CDR3, taken from reference TRBV15 and TRBJ2-1): DAMVIQNPRYQVTQFGKPVTLSCSQTLNHNVMYWYQQKSSQAPKLLFHYYDKDFNNEADTPDNFQSRRPNTSFCFLDIRSPGLGDTAMYLCATSRDIGFRDYNEQFFGPGTRLTVL.

In the case of this clone: A much larger clonotype is one base distant, so this may be a read error. V is TRBV14 and J is TRBJ2-1; TRBD2 matches 9 bases. This CDR3 spans 13 amino acids. Germline assignment: CDR1 SGHDN and CDR2 FVKESK. The CDR3 region is CVSSQVSSGSRFF. CDR3 in DNA: TGTGTCAGCAGCCAAGTAAGTAGCGGGAGCCGATTCTTC.